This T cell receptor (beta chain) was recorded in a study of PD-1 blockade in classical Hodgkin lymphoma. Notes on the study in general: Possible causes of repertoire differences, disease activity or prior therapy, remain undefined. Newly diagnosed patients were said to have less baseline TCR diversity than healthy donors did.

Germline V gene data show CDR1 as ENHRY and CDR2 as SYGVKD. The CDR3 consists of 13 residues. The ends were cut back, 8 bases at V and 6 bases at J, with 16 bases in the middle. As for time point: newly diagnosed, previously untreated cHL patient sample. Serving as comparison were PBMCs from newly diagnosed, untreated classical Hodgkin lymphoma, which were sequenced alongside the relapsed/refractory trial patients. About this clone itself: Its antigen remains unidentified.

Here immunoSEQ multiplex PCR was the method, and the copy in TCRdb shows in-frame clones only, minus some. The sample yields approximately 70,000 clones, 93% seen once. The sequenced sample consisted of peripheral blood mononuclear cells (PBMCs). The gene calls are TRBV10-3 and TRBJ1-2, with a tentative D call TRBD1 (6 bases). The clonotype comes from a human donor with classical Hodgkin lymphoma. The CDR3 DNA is TGTGCCATCGCCCCACAGGGTGTCAATGGCTACACCTTC. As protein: CAIAPQGVNGYTF.